A single sample gave rise to the 29 T cell receptor beta chains below, sequenced in a study of blood T cell repertoires in COVID-19. Data came from immunoSEQ multiplex PCR; TCRdb stores just in-frame clones and leaves some out. The table includes 150,000 to 200,000 clones, 60% to 80% detected once. Specimen: PBMCs or T cells enriched from blood (not recorded which). These receptors originate from a man between 60 and 70 years old who had been exposed to COVID-19.

V is TRBV28 and J is TRBJ1-1; D is ambiguous. The CDR3 loop spans 14 amino acids. Germline V gene sequence: CDR1 MDHEN, CDR2 SYDVKM. Trimming pared 3 bases from V and 8 bases from J, leaving 16 bases between. CDR3 sequence (DNA): TGTGCCAGCAGTTTTCGCCAGACACGCAGAGAAGCTTTCTTT. Translating it yields CASSFRQTRREAFF.

This clone was seen only a few times. This chain connects TRBV29-1 to TRBJ1-1; TRBD1 matches 8 bases. Germline V gene lookup returns CDR1 SQVTM and CDR2 ANQGSEA. This CDR3 spans 13 amino acids. V shed 6 bases and J 3 bases; nucleotides not matched to a gene: 6. The CDR3 region has the DNA TGCAGCGTCGTGGACAGGGAATACACTGAAGCTTTCTTT. It encodes CSVVDREYTEAFF.

There are a few counts of this clone. This chain connects TRBV10-2 to TRBJ1-3; D may be TRBD1 (5 bases). This CDR3 contains 15 residues. The V end lost 5 bases, the J end lost 0 bases, and 11 bases lay between the germline ends. CDR1 and CDR2 (germline): WSHSY, SAAADI. The CDR3 here is CASSIQANSGNTIYF. The CDR3 DNA follows: TGCGCCAGCAGTATACAGGCGAACTCTGGAAACACCATATATTTT.

This clone was counted a few times. CDR3 DNA sequence: TGTGCCAGCAGCTTAGGGACAGGGTACGAGCAGTACTTC. It encodes CASSLGTGYEQYF. The rearrangement joins TRBV7-8 to TRBJ2-7; 8 nucleotides line up with TRBD1. This CDR3 has 13 residues. CDR1 SGHVS and CDR2 FQNEAQ come from the germline V gene. After removal of 1 base from V and 4 bases from J, the junction contained 0 bases not matched to a gene.

The chain links TRBV27 to TRBJ1-1; D remains ambiguous. The V gene's germline CDR1 is MNHEY and CDR2 SMNVEV (reference sequence). V was cut by 5 bases and J by 0 bases, with 10 bases left in between. The CDR3 is 14 residues long. The CDR3 is CASSATALNTEAFF. The CDR3 nucleotides read TGTGCCAGCAGTGCTACAGCATTGAACACTGAAGCTTTCTTT.

V gene TRBV27 combines with J gene TRBJ2-7, with D possibly being TRBD1 (5 bases). The germline V and J ends were trimmed by 6 bases and 7 bases, with 13 bases remaining between them. Germline V gene data show CDR1 as MNHEY and CDR2 as SMNVEV (reference sequence). The CDR3 totals 12 residues. The DNA for the CDR3 is TGTGCCAGCAGGACGCAGGGCGATGAGCAGTACTTC. It encodes CASRTQGDEQYF.

The chain recombines TRBV30 with TRBJ2-7, with 8 bases lining up with TRBD2. The CDR3 sequence is 14 residues long. From germline, CDR1 is GTSNPN and CDR2 SVGIG (reference sequence). The V gene end was trimmed by 7 bases and the J gene end by 9 bases; junction bases not matched to a gene: 17. The CDR3, as DNA: TGTGCCTCGCTTACCGGGACTAGTCGGATCGTGCAGTACTTC. Protein product: CASLTGTSRIVQYF. Variable domain in full (rest from reference TRBV30 and TRBJ2-7): SQTIHQWPATLVQPVGSPLSLECTVEGTSNPNLYWYRQAAGRGLQLLFYSVGIGQISSEVPQNLSASRPQDRQFILSSKKLLLSDSGFYLCASLTGTSRIVQYFGPGTRLTVT.

This sequence joins TRBV30 and TRBJ2-3; TRBD1 might be the D (5 bases). Germline V gene data show CDR1 as GTSNPN and CDR2 as SVGIG (reference sequence). The CDR3 contains 14 residues. Trimming removed 0 bases at V and 4 bases at J, with 11 bases between. CDR3 residues: CAWSVNRLPDTQYF. The DNA of the CDR3 is TGTGCCTGGAGTGTGAACAGGTTGCCAGATACGCAGTATTTT.

V gene TRBV7-9 combines with J gene TRBJ2-7; 10 bases agree with TRBD2. The ends lost 1 base at V and 0 bases at J; junction bases unmatched: 3. There are 16 residues in the CDR3. Germline V gene sequence: CDR1 SEHNR, CDR2 FQNEAQ (reference sequence). The CDR3: CASSLETSGPSYEQYF. As DNA, the CDR3 is TGTGCCAGCAGCTTAGAGACTAGCGGGCCCTCCTACGAGCAGTACTTC. The entire variable domain, with the rest obtained from reference TRBV7-9 and TRBJ2-7, is as follows: DTGVSQNPRHKITKRGQNVTFRCDPISEHNRLYWYRQTLGQGPEFLTYFQNEAQLEKSRLLSDRFSAERPKGSFSTLEIQRTEQGDSAMYLCASSLETSGPSYEQYFGPGTRLTVT.

The V call is TRBV7-2, the J call TRBJ2-1, with D possibly being TRBD2 (5 bases). Germline V lookup: CDR1 SGHTA, CDR2 FQGNSA. V lost 3 bases to trimming and J lost 8 bases, with 14 bases between them. This CDR3 spans 14 amino acids. CDR3 nucleotides: TGTGCCAGCAGCTTGTCAGTGAGGGCCTATGAGCAGTTCTTC. This gives the protein CASSLSVRAYEQFF.

This clone was detected only once. The chain has TRBV5-6 and TRBJ2-7, with 9 bases that match TRBD2. Germline V gene data show CDR1 as SGHDT and CDR2 as YYEEEE. The V gene end was trimmed by 8 bases and the J gene end by 0 bases; junction bases not matched to a gene: 6. The CDR3 spans 14 residues. The CDR3 reads CASTRAGGSYEQYF. The CDR3, as DNA: TGTGCCAGTACAAGAGCGGGGGGCTCCTACGAGCAGTACTTC.

This chain links TRBV30 with TRBJ1-2; D is uncertain. Trimming stripped 4 bases from V and 1 base from J, with 7 bases between. Germline V gene sequence: CDR1 GTSNPN, CDR2 SVGIG (reference sequence). The CDR3 consists of 12 residues. CDR3: CAWTYSNYGYTF. For the CDR3, the DNA is TGTGCCTGGACGTACAGTAACTATGGCTACACCTTC.

The CDR3 DNA is TGTGCCAGCAGCTTAGACCTAGGCGGGAGGCAGTATTTT. This codes for CASSLDLGGRQYF. The gene calls are TRBV11-2 and TRBJ2-3, with 7 bases matching TRBD2. The length of the CDR3 is 13 residues. CDR1 SGHAT and CDR2 FQNNGV come from the germline V gene. After removal of 0 bases from V and 11 bases from J, the junction contained 5 bases not matched to a gene.

This chain joins TRBV23-1 and TRBJ2-5; the D is unclear. TRBV23-1 is classed as an ORF, of uncertain function. The V gene lost 2 bases and the J gene lost 3 bases, with 10 bases spanning the gap. The CDR3 is made up of 14 amino acids. CDR3 region: CASSQRVDEETQYF. The CDR3 nucleotides are TGCGCCAGCAGTCAACGGGTGGATGAAGAGACCCAGTACTTC.

The CDR3 bases are TGTGCCAGCAGTTTTCTGGGACAGGGGTACAATGAGCAGTTCTTC. Protein: CASSFLGQGYNEQFF. The V call is TRBV27, the J call TRBJ2-1, with 10 nucleotides matching TRBD1. Trimming removed 3 bases from V and 4 bases from J; junction bases left unmatched: 3. The CDR3 extends over 15 amino acids. CDR1 is MNHEY and CDR2 is SMNVEV in the germline V gene (reference sequence).

This CDR3 reads CASSPGATLYEQYF. The CDR3 DNA reads as TGTGCCAGCAGCCCAGGGGCCACTTTGTACGAGCAGTACTTC. The chain couples TRBV27 to TRBJ2-7, with a possible D match to TRBD1 (6 bases). The CDR3 covers 14 residues. V lost 6 bases to trimming and J lost 4 bases, with 16 bases between them. In germline, CDR1 is MNHEY, CDR2 SMNVEV (reference sequence).

This chain connects TRBV19 to TRBJ1-4, with TRBD1 identical over 8 bases. Germline CDR1 reads LNHDA; CDR2 reads SQIVND (reference sequence). This CDR3 comprises 14 residues. The J segment lost 3 bases and the V segment lost 7 bases, leaving 4 bases of the junction unmatched. CDR3 DNA sequence: TGTGCCAGTAAAATGGACAGGGCTAATGAAAAACTGTTTTTT. It codes for CASKMDRANEKLFF.

The V gene is TRBV27, the J gene TRBJ2-7; D might be TRBD2 (7 bases). Germline CDR1 is MNHEY and CDR2 is SMNVEV (reference sequence). The CDR3 runs 17 residues. The V end lost 7 bases, the J end lost 6 bases, and 28 bases lay between the germline ends. CDR3 in amino acids: CASTPFSGGRVRVEQYF. The CDR3 region has the DNA TGTGCCAGCACCCCTTTCTCCGGGGGGCGCGTAAGGGTCGAGCAGTACTTC.

This clone was counted a single time. The V and J genes are TRBV6-2 or TRBV6-3 and TRBJ1-1; possibly TRBD1 for D (6 bases). V was trimmed by 4 bases and J by 0 bases, leaving 12 bases between them. This CDR3 is built from 15 residues. Germline assignment: CDR1 MNHEY and CDR2 SVGEGT. CDR3 nucleotide sequence: TGTGCCAGCAGTTTTAGGGGGTTAATGAACACTGAAGCTTTCTTT. Translation: CASSFRGLMNTEAFF.

The V call is TRBV28, the J call TRBJ1-2, with TRBD1 as a possible D gene (6 bases). Germline V CDR1 and CDR2: MDHEN, SYDVKM. This CDR3 is 14 amino acids long. V gave up 4 bases and J gave up 8 bases, with 17 bases separating them. CDR3 in DNA: TGTGCCAGCAGTTCCCTGGAGGGGGGGAAGGGCTACACCTTC. This gives the protein CASSSLEGGKGYTF.

The chain links TRBV7-8 to TRBJ2-7; perhaps TRBD1 as D (6 bases). V lost 5 bases, J lost 3 bases, and 14 bases lay in between. This CDR3 is built from 14 residues. The germline V gene has CDR1 SGHVS and CDR2 FQNEAQ. The CDR3 loop reads CASSPGHGDYEQYF. As DNA, the CDR3 is TGTGCCAGCAGCCCGGGACACGGGGACTACGAGCAGTACTTC.

CDR3 in amino acids: CASSAGGLAKNIQYF. The DNA for the CDR3 is TGCGCCAGCAGCGCCGGGGGGTTAGCCAAAAACATTCAGTACTTC. The chain employs TRBV5-1 and TRBJ2-4, with TRBD2 identical over 7 bases. CDR3 length: 15 amino acids. The trim removed 4 bases at V and 0 bases at J, leaving 4 bases unmatched. The germline V gene has CDR1 SGHRS and CDR2 YFSETQ.

The chain has TRBV7-9 and TRBJ1-5, with a possible D match to TRBD1 (6 bases). Trimming removed 0 bases from V and 6 bases from J, with 9 bases in between. The CDR3 is 14 amino acids. From germline, CDR1 is SEHNR and CDR2 FQNEAQ (reference sequence). CDR3 nucleotide sequence: TGTGCCAGCAGCTTAGCGGCAGGGGTTCAGCCCCAGCATTTT. Its protein is CASSLAAGVQPQHF.

This clone was recorded many times. The chain recombines TRBV11-2 with TRBJ2-1; 16 bases line up with TRBD2. The junction had 4 bases not matched to a gene; V was cut back by 2 bases and J by 0 bases. Germline assignment: CDR1 SGHAT and CDR2 FQNNGV. The CDR3 spans 19 residues. CDR3 in amino acids: CASSLRGLAGGSSYNEQFF. The CDR3 DNA follows: TGTGCCAGCAGCTTAAGGGGACTAGCGGGAGGGAGCTCCTACAATGAGCAGTTCTTC.

The gene calls are TRBV7-3 and TRBJ2-5; 12 nucleotides agree with TRBD2. The germline V gene encodes CDR1 SGHTA and CDR2 FQGTGA. This CDR3 region has 15 residues. Trimming took 8 bases from V and 4 from J; bases not matched to a gene: 8. The DNA of the CDR3 is TGTGCCAGCTCCAGGACTAGCGGGAATGTAGAGACCCAGTACTTC. Amino acids: CASSRTSGNVETQYF.

The chain uses TRBV19 and TRBJ1-4; a weak D match, TRBD1 (5 bases). Trimming removed 4 bases from V and 2 bases from J, with 14 bases in between. Per germline, CDR1 LNHDA and CDR2 SQIVND (reference sequence). The CDR3 is 16 amino acids. This chain's CDR3 is CASSTRDSGTNEKLFF. In DNA, the CDR3 is TGTGCCAGTAGTACCAGGGATAGTGGCACTAATGAAAAACTGTTTTTT.

The rearrangement uses TRBV7-3 and TRBJ2-7, with 8 bases fitting TRBD1. The germline gives CDR1 SGHTA, CDR2 FQGTGA. The CDR3 totals 15 residues. After removal of 3 bases from V and 6 bases from J, the junction contained 10 bases not matched to a gene. Here the CDR3 reads CASSLRTGTLSEQYF. CDR3 nucleotides: TGTGCCAGCAGCTTGAGGACAGGGACCCTCTCCGAGCAGTACTTC. The entire variable domain, with the rest obtained from reference TRBV7-3 and TRBJ2-7, is as follows: GAGVSQTPSNKVTEKGKYVELRCDPISGHTALYWYRQSLGQGPEFLIYFQGTGAADDSGLPNDRFFAVRPEGSVSTLKIQRTERGDSAVYLCASSLRTGTLSEQYFGPGTRLTVT.

The chain uses TRBV9 and TRBJ2-4, with 14 bases matching TRBD2. The trim removed 3 bases at V and 5 bases at J, leaving 13 bases unmatched. Germline CDR1 and CDR2: SGDLS and YYNGEE. The CDR3 is 19 amino acids. CDR3 region: CASSDAGTSGRSGQNIQYF. CDR3 DNA: TGTGCCAGCAGCGACGCCGGGACTAGCGGGAGAAGCGGCCAAAACATTCAGTACTTC.

This CDR3 reads CASGLEGGNYGYTF. CDR3 nucleotides: TGTGCTAGTGGTTTGGAGGGAGGGAACTATGGCTACACCTTC. The chain joins TRBV12-5 to TRBJ1-2, with D hard to call. The CDR3 is 14 residues long. The ends were cut back, 1 base at V and 2 bases at J, with 8 bases in the middle. CDR1 is LGHNT, CDR2 FRNRAP, per germline.